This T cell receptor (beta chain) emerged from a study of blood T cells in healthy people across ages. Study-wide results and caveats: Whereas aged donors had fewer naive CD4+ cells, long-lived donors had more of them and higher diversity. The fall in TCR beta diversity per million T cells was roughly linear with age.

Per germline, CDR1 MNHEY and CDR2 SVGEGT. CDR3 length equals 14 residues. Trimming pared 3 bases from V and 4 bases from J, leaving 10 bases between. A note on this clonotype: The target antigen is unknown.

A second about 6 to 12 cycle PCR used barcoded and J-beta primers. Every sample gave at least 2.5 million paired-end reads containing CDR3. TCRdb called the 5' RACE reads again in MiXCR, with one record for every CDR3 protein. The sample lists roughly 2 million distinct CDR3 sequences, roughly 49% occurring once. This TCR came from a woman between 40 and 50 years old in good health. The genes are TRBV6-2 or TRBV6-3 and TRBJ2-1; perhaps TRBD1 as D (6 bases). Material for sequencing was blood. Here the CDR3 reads CASSYLGAYNEQFF. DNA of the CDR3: TGTGCCAGCAGTTATTTGGGGGCGTACAATGAGCAGTTCTTC.